Below, 13 T cell receptor beta chains from the same sample are listed, as sequenced in a study of shared clonotypes between healthy human individuals. Repertoires were generated with immunoSEQ multiplex PCR, while TCRdb's copy carries only in-frame clones and drops some. The sample yields approximately 500,000 clones, about 96% seen once. What was sequenced was naive CD4+ T cells sorted from blood. Indicated subset: CD45RA+ positively selected. The receptors originated from a woman aged 25 to 39 in good health.

Details on this clone: The junction differs from germline at one of its ends, possibly a read error. The chain carries TRBV7-7 and TRBJ2-5; 10 nucleotides line up with TRBD1. CDR3 length: 14 residues. Germline-derived CDR1 and CDR2 are SSHAT and FNYEAQ (reference sequence). CDR3 sequence: CANSPGTGVETQYF. In DNA form, the CDR3 reads TGTGCCAACAGCCCCGGGACAGGGGTAGAGACCCAGTACTTC.

The genes are TRBV5-1 and TRBJ2-7; no clear D. Germline CDR1 reads SGHRS; CDR2 reads YFSETQ. V lost 0 bases and J lost 0, with 13 bases in between. This CDR3 has 16 amino acids. CDR3 region: CASSLEGGSSSYEQYF. The CDR3 coding sequence is TGCGCCAGCAGCTTGGAAGGCGGATCAAGCTCCTACGAGCAGTACTTC.

J is TRBJ2-1 and V is TRBV9; TRBD2 agrees at 9 bases. The V gene end was trimmed by 0 bases and the J gene end by 4 bases; junction bases not matched to a gene: 8. Germline V gene lookup returns CDR1 SGDLS and CDR2 YYNGEE. This CDR3 is built from 17 residues. This CDR3 reads CASSVGVAGDHYNEQFF. CDR3 coding DNA: TGTGCCAGCAGCGTAGGGGTAGCGGGAGACCATTACAATGAGCAGTTCTTC. The entire variable domain, with the rest obtained from reference TRBV9 and TRBJ2-1, is as follows: DSGVTQTPKHLITATGQRVTLRCSPRSGDLSVYWYQQSLDQGLQFLIQYYNGEERAKGNILERFSAQQFPDLHSELNLSSLELGDSALYFCASSVGVAGDHYNEQFFGPGTRLTVL.

J is TRBJ2-5 and V is TRBV5-1, with unresolved D. The end of the DNA aligns better with TRBJ2-7, so the J call may be wrong. Germline V gene sequence: CDR1 SGHRS, CDR2 YFSETQ. The CDR3 is 14 residues long. In nucleotides, the CDR3 is TGCGCCAGCAGCCAAGGACGTCTCTCCTACGAGCAGTACTTC. Protein: CASSQGRLSYEQYF.

This clone was seen once. J is TRBJ1-3 and V is TRBV28, with D perhaps matching TRBD1 (5 bases). Germline CDR1 reads MDHEN; CDR2 reads SYDVKM. This CDR3 comprises 16 residues. V gave up 4 bases and J gave up 0 bases, with 13 bases separating them. Here the CDR3 reads CASSSYGTISGNTIYF. In nucleotides, the CDR3 is TGTGCCAGCAGTTCCTATGGGACCATCTCTGGAAACACCATATATTTT.

A single count supports this clone. This chain connects TRBV5-4 to TRBJ2-3; 8 bases fit TRBD1. Trimming cost V 4 bases and J 2 bases; bases outside gene matches: 9. The CDR3 has 16 residues. Germline V lookup: CDR1 SGHNT, CDR2 YYREEE (reference sequence). The CDR3: CASSDYRGEITDTQYF. CDR3 bases: TGTGCCAGCAGCGATTACAGGGGGGAAATCACAGATACGCAGTATTTT.

The chain is built from TRBV2 and TRBJ1-6; TRBD1 might be the D (6 bases). The germline V and J ends were trimmed by 2 bases and 7 bases, with 6 bases remaining between them. The germline CDR1 and CDR2 sequences are SNHLY and FYNNEI. The CDR3 is 13 residues long. The CDR3 bases are TGTGCCAGCAGTGAACAGGGGAATTCACCCCTCCACTTT. This translates into CASSEQGNSPLHF.

The V gene is TRBV6-7, the J gene TRBJ2-7, with TRBD2 matching over 7 bases. TRBV6-7 is assigned to the ORF class and has an uncertain function. V dropped 0 bases and J dropped 2; count of bases not matched to a gene: 13. The CDR3 totals 18 residues. CDR3 nucleotide sequence: TGTGCCAGCAGTTACTCGATTCAGGTTAGCGGGTCTGCCTACGAGCAGTACTTC. As protein: CASSYSIQVSGSAYEQYF.

For the CDR3, the DNA is TGTGCCAGCAGCTTAGCTCATCAACGGGATGGAAACACCATATATTTT. This translates into CASSLAHQRDGNTIYF. This sequence joins TRBV7-2 and TRBJ1-3; no clear D. The CDR3 runs 16 residues. From germline, CDR1 is SGHTA and CDR2 FQGNSA. The V and J ends lost 0 bases and 3 bases respectively, with 12 bases between them.

V and J are TRBV5-1 and TRBJ2-7, with D perhaps matching TRBD1 or TRBD2 (5 bases each). This CDR3 has 14 residues. Trimming left V 4 bases short and J 2 bases short, with 13 bases between. Germline V gives CDR1 SGHRS, CDR2 YFSETQ. In DNA, the CDR3 is TGCGCCAGCAGCCCGGCAATGGGGGCCTACGAGCAGTACTTC. Translation: CASSPAMGAYEQYF.

This chain uses TRBV2 with TRBJ2-3, with a tentative D call TRBD2 (6 bases). The germline V gene encodes CDR1 SNHLY and CDR2 FYNNEI. CDR3 size: 15 residues. V lost 5 bases and J 6 bases, leaving 18 bases between the germline ends. As DNA, the CDR3 is TGTGCCAGCAGTTACGGGGACCGGGAGTGGGATACGCAGTATTTT. Amino acid sequence: CASSYGDREWDTQYF.

V is TRBV5-1 and J is TRBJ1-3; unclear D gene. Germline values: CDR1 SGHRS, CDR2 YFSETQ. The length of the CDR3 is 14 residues. Trimming cost V 0 bases and J 4 bases, with 8 bases left between them. The CDR3 region has the DNA TGCGCCAGCAGCTTGGAGAGCGAAGGAAACACCATATATTTT. It encodes CASSLESEGNTIYF.

V and J are TRBV6-5 and TRBJ2-2, with no clear D. V was pared by 0 bases and J by 6 bases, with 14 bases between. The CDR3 is 16 amino acids. Germline loops: CDR1 MNHEY, CDR2 SVGAGI. For the CDR3, the DNA is TGTGCCAGCAGTTACTCGGTCCGCCCTCGGTCCGGGGAGCTGTTTTTT. It translates to CASSYSVRPRSGELFF.